The present T cell receptor (beta chain) was sequenced within a study of T cell responses to AZD1222 COVID-19 vaccine. Study-wide results and caveats: Donors in the cohort were predominantly white British and more often female, and clonal diversity was possibly underestimated. Seropositivity was recorded at baseline in only six AZD1222 recipients. Nearly half of spike-specific TCRs reportedly target unmutated variant regions. The study found Spike-specific TCR breadth and depth rose after two AZD1222 doses.

TCRdb's copy holds only in-frame clones and misses some; the assay was immunoSEQ multiplex PCR. The sample carries about 260,000 clones, approximately 93% recorded once. Remarks on this clone: Its antigen remains unidentified.

Here the sequenced sample was peripheral blood, taken on day 0 of AZD1222 vaccination. This sequence was found in an adult in good health.

The CDR3 here is CAISTNSGRGFTEAFF. The CDR3 nucleotides are TGTGCCATCAGTACCAACAGCGGTCGTGGATTTACTGAAGCTTTCTTT. The chain has TRBV10-3 and TRBJ1-1; unclear D gene. The germline V and J ends were trimmed by 5 bases and 5 bases, with 21 bases remaining between them. CDR3 length: 16 residues. Germline loops: CDR1 ENHRY, CDR2 SYGVKD.